The 2 T cell receptor beta chains listed next were all sequenced from one sample in a study of radiotherapy plus CTLA-4 blockade in lung cancer. Sequencing was performed with immunoSEQ multiplex PCR; in TCRdb, only in-frame clones are kept and a portion is missing. The sample includes over 50,000 clones, around 85% of them seen just once. The sequences come from peripheral blood, collected from a patient treated with radiotherapy plus ipilimumab. Receptors were obtained from a human donor with non-small cell lung cancer who had a complete response to radiotherapy plus ipilimumab.

The chain is built from TRBV2 and TRBJ2-1; D possibly corresponds to TRBD2 (5 bases). The CDR3 spans 14 residues. Between the trimmed V and J ends, which lost 3 bases and 5 bases, there was a span of 11 bases. Looked up from germline, CDR1 is SNHLY and CDR2 is FYNNEI. The CDR3 reads CASSEKRSDNEQFF. The CDR3 DNA sequence: TGTGCCAGCAGTGAGAAGCGGTCAGACAATGAGCAGTTCTTC.

V gene TRBV4-1 combines with J gene TRBJ2-7, with TRBD2 matching over 7 bases. In germline, CDR1 is MGHRA, CDR2 YSYEKL. After removal of 4 bases from V and 1 base from J, the junction contained 4 bases not matched to a gene. The CDR3 sequence is 14 residues long. The DNA for the CDR3 is TGCGCCAGCAGCCTGGGAGCGGGGTCCTACGAGCAGTACTTC. Encoded protein: CASSLGAGSYEQYF.